This T cell receptor beta chain was captured in a study of radiotherapy plus CTLA-4 blockade in lung cancer. Whole-study context: Among enrolled patients, 15% to 20% responded and 31% achieved disease control. Study-level results: Tumor-derived TCR clones expanded in blood after radiotherapy plus ipilimumab.

TCRdb keeps only in-frame clones here, not all; method: immunoSEQ multiplex PCR. The top ten hold approximately 6.6% of the sample, which has 100,000 to 150,000 clones, around 90% seen once. This clone was detected a few times. Its antigen is unknown. The CDR3 is 20 residues long. Chemo-refractory metastatic non-small-cell lung cancer patients received focal radiation with ipilimumab CTLA-4 blockade. The receptor was isolated from a human donor with non-small cell lung cancer that progressed on radiotherapy plus ipilimumab. Sequenced material: peripheral blood, taken from a patient treated with radiotherapy plus ipilimumab. V and J are TRBV21-1 and TRBJ1-4. TRBV21-1 is given as a pseudogene. CDR3 loop: CASSKVTRGGIGTTNEKLFF. The CDR3 nucleotides read TGTGCCAGCAGCAAAGTTACCCGCGGCGGGATCGGGACAACTAATGAAAAACTGTTTTTT.